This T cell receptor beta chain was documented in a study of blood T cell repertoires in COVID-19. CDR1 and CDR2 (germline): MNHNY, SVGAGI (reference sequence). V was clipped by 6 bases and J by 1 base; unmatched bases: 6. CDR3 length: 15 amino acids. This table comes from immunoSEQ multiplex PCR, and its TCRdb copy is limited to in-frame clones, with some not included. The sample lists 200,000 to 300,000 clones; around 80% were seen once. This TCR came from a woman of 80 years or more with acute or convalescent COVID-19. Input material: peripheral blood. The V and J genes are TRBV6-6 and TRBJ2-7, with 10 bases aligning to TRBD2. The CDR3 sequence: CASSPTSGWSYEQYF. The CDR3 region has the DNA TGTGCCAGCAGCCCGACTAGCGGGTGGTCCTACGAGCAGTACTTC.